The present entry profiles one TCR beta chain with its context. Its antigen is undetermined. During the collection period, no donor immune events like infections were recorded. Produced via immunoSEQ multiplex PCR; TCRdb's table is partial and in-frame only. Altogether approximately 75,000 clones are present, approximately 87% being singletons, with the ten largest covering more than 3%. This CDR3 region has 15 residues. Deletions cut 6 bases from V and 10 bases from J, with 19 bases between. Germline CDR1 reads MGHDK; CDR2 reads SYGVNS. These data come from a study of identifying expanded T cells in peripheral blood. Study-level findings and limits: Variance in clone template counts between roughly two-week samples significantly increased with total template count across all healthy donors. Over approximately two and four weeks, about 15 and 18 clones changed, versus around 1.3 between replicates.

The chain combines TRBV25-1 with TRBJ2-6, with D possibly TRBD1 on 6 matching bases. Source material: blood. This receptor was identified in a person aged 18 to 69 in good health. The CDR3 loop reads CASSSGVLGRNVLTF. CDR3 nucleotide sequence: TGTGCCAGCAGCTCAGGGGTCCTTGGCCGTAACGTCCTGACTTTC.